This T cell receptor beta chain originates from a study of blood T cell repertoires in COVID-19. Clones were read by immunoSEQ multiplex PCR, and TCRdb kept only the in-frame ones, dropping some. In the table there are fewer than 200,000 clones, approximately 82% of which are singletons. The CDR3 covers 14 residues. Trimming left V 0 bases short and J 6 bases short, with 9 bases between. Germline lookup yields CDR1 SGHRS and CDR2 YFSETQ. This sequence originates from a woman older than 75 with acute or convalescent COVID-19. Sequencing input: peripheral blood. The chain recombines TRBV5-1 with TRBJ2-2; D gene unclear. The CDR3 protein is CASSLVPSSGELFF. Here the CDR3 DNA reads TGCGCCAGCAGCTTGGTTCCCAGTTCCGGGGAGCTGTTTTTT.